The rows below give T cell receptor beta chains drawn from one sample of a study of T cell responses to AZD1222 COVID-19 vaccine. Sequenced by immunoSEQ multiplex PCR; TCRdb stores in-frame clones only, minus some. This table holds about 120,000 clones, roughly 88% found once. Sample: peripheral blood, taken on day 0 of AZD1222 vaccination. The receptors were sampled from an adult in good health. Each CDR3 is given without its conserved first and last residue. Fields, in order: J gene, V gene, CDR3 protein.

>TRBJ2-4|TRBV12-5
ASGPGTDKNIQY
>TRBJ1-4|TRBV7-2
ASSPGTADSEKLF
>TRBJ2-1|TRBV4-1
ASSPPTSGGIEQF
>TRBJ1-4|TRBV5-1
ASSSEKLF
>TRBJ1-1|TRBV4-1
ASSQVLQIMNTEAF
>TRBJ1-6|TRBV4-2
ASSQDHEFSPLH
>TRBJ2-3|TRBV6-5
ASSADRASDTQY
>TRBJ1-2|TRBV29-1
SVEDLGRPYT
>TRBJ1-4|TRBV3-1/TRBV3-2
ASSQVVEHEKLF
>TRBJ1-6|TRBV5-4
ASSLGMIGYNSPLH
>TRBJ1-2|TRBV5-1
ASSFNRTALYGYT
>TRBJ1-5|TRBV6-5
ASSRDRDNQPQH